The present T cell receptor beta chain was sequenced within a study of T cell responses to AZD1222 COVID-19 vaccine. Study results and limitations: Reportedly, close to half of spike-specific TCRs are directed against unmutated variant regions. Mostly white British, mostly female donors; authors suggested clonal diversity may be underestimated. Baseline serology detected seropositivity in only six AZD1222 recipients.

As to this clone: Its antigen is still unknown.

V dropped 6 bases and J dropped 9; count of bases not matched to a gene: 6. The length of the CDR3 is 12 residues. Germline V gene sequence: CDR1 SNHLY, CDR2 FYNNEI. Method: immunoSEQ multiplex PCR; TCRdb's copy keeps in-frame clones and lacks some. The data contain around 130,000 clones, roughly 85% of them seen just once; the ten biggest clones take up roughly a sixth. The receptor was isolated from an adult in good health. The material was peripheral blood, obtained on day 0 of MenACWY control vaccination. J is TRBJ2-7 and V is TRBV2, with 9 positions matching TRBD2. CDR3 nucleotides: TGTGCCAGCAGACGACTAGCGGCGAGGCAGTACTTC. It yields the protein CASRRLAARQYF.